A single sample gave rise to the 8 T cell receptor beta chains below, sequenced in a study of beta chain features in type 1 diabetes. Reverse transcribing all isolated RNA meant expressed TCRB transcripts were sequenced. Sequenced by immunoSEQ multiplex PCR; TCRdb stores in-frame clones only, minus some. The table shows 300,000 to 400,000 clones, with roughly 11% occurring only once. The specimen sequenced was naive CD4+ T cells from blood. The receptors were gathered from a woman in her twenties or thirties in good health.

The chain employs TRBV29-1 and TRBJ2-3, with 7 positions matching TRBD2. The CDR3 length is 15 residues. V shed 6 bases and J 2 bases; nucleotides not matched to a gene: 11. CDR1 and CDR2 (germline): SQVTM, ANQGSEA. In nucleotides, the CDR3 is TGCAGCGTCGACAATGGACTAGGCTACACAGATACGCAGTATTTT. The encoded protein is CSVDNGLGYTDTQYF.

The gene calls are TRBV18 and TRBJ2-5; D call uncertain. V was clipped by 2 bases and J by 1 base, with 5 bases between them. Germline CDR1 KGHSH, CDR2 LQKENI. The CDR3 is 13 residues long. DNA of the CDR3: TGTGCCAGCTCACCAATCAGCCAAGAGACCCAGTACTTC. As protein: CASSPISQETQYF.

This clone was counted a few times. The CDR3 nucleotides read TGCGCCAGCAGCAGGGGACAGGGGGACCCTGAGTTCTTC. Protein: CASSRGQGDPEFF. J is TRBJ2-1 and V is TRBV5-1; 11 nucleotides agree with TRBD1. V lost 4 bases to trimming and J lost 14 bases; unmatched junction nucleotides: 8. This CDR3 comprises 13 residues. Germline assignment: CDR1 SGHRS and CDR2 YFSETQ.

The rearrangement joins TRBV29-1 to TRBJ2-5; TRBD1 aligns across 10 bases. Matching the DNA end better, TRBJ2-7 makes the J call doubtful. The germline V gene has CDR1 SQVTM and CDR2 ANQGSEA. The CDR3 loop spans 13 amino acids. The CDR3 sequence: CSVADRGLDEQYF. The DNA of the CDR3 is TGCAGCGTCGCTGACAGGGGGCTCGACGAGCAGTACTTC.

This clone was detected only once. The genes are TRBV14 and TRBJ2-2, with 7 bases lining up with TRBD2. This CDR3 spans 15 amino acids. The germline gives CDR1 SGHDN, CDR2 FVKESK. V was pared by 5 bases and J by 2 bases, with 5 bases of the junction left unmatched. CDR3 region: CASSFRDYNTGELFF. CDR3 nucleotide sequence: TGTGCCAGCAGCTTCCGGGACTATAACACCGGGGAGCTGTTTTTT. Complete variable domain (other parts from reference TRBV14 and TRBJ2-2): EAGVTQFPSHSVIEKGQTVTLRCDPISGHDNLYWYRRVMGKEIKFLLHFVKESKQDESGMPNNRFLAERTGGTYSTLKVQPAELEDSGVYFCASSFRDYNTGELFFGEGSRLTVL.

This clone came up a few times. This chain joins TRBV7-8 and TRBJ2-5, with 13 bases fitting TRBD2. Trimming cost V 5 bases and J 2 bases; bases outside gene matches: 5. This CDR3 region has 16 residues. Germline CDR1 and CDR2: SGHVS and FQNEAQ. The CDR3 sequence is CASSRTSGRGQETQYF. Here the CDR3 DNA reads TGTGCCAGCAGCCGGACTAGCGGGAGAGGTCAAGAGACCCAGTACTTC.

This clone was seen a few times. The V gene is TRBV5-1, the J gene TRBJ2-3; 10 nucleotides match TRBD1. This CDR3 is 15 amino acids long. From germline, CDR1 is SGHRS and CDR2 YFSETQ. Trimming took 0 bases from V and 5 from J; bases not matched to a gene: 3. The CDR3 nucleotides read TGCGCCAGCAGCTTGGGACAGGGGGCGATAGATACGCAGTATTTT. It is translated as CASSLGQGAIDTQYF.

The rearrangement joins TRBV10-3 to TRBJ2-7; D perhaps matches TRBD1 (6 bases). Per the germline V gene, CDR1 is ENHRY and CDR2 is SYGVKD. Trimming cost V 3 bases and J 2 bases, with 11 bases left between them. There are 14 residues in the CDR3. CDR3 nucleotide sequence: TGTGCCATCAGTGACGGGGACACCGCCTACGAGCAGTACTTC. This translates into CAISDGDTAYEQYF.